This TCR beta chain was captured by sequencing in a study of T cell repertoires in cytomegalovirus infection. Across the whole study: Public TCR beta signature analysis indicated the presence of both CMV infection and matching HLA type.

This clonotype was counted a few times. Its antigen remains unknown. TCRdb itself ran the reads through MiXCR, one entry per CDR3 protein. The sample yields about 51,000 distinct CDR3 sequences, around a fifth seen once. This receptor was identified in a human donor in good health (CMV status not recorded). Some clones in this sample may be carry-over from other donors' samples. Sample: CD8+ T cells from cultured PBMCs, taken from culture after CMV antigen stimulation.

The CDR3 is CASSNYGRGEGYEQYF. The CDR3 nucleotides read TGTGCCAGCAGCAACTACGGGCGGGGAGAGGGCTACGAGCAGTACTTC. This chain uses TRBV6-5 with TRBJ2-7; the D gene is possibly TRBD2 (6 bases). Germline CDR1 reads MNHEY; CDR2 reads SVGAGI. V was pared by 6 bases and J by 3 bases, with 21 bases between. The CDR3 length is 16 residues.